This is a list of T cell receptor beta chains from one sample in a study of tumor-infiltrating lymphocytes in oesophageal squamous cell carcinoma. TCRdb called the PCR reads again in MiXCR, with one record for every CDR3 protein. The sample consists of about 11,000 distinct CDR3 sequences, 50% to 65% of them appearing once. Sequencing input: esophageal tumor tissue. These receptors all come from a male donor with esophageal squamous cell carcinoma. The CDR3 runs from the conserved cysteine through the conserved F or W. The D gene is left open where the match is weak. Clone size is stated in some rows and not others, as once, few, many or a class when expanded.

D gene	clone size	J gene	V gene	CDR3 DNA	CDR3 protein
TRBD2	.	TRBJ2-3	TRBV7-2	TGTGCCAGCAGCCGAGACCTAGCGGGAGTGGCAGATACGCAGTATTTT	CASSRDLAGVADTQYF
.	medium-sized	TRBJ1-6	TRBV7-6	TGTGCCAGCAGCCCAAGCCAGGGAAATTCACCCCTCCACTTT	CASSPSQGNSPLHF
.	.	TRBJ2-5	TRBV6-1	TGTGCCAGCAGTGTTAGCCTCAGTGGGGAGACCCAGTACTTC	CASSVSLSGETQYF
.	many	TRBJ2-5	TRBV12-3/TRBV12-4	TGTGCCAGCAGTTTTTTGGGGTCCAATGAGCAGTACTTC	CASSFLGSNEQYF
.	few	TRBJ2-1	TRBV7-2	TGTGCCAGCAGCCGCGGGCGGCGAAATGAGCAGTTCTTC	CASSRGRRNEQFF
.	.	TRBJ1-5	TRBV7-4	TGTGCCAGCAGCTTGGGGACTCAGCCCCAGCATTTT	CASSLGTQPQHF
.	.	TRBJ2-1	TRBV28	TGTGCCAGCAGTTTAAACCCGGGGACAAGTGATGAGCAGTTCTTC	CASSLNPGTSDEQFF
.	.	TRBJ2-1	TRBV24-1	TGTGCCACCAGTGAGGGGACACCGAAGAAGCAGTTCTTC	CATSEGTPKKQFF
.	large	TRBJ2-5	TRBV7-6	TGTGCCAGCAGCTTGTCCGGGACGTTAGAGACCCAGTACTTC	CASSLSGTLETQYF
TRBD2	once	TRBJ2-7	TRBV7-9	TGTGCCAGCAGCCCTACTAGCGGGGTGGAGTACTTC	CASSPTSGVEYF
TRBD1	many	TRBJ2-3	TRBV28	TGTGCCAGCCTCGGGACAGTTATAGCAGATACGCAGTATTTT	CASLGTVIADTQYF
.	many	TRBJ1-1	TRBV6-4	TGTGCCAGCAGTGACTTAGGAGGAGACACTGAAGCTTTCTTT	CASSDLGGDTEAFF
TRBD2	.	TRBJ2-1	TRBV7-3	TGTGCCAGCAGCTCATCCGGGACTACCAATGAGCAGTTCTTC	CASSSSGTTNEQFF
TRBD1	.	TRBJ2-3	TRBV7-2	TGTGCCAGCAGCTTAGCGACGGGACAGGGAGCAGATACGCAGTATTTT	CASSLATGQGADTQYF
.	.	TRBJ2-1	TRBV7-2	TGTGCCAGCAGCCGGGACCGTCGTTCCTACAATGAGCAGTTCTTC	CASSRDRRSYNEQFF
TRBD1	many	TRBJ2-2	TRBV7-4	TGTGCCAGCAGATACGGACAGGGGTACACCGGGGAGCTGTTTTTT	CASRYGQGYTGELFF
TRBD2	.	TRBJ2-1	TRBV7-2	TGTGCCAGCAGCTTATGGGGGGGAGTTTACAATGAGCAGTTCTTC	CASSLWGGVYNEQFF
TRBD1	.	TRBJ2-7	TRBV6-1	TGTGCCAGCAGTGTAAACCTAGGACAGGTGTACGAGCAGTACTTC	CASSVNLGQVYEQYF
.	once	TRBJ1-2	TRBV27	TGTGCCAGCAGTTTATCTCCACCCCTAGACTATGGCTACACCTTC	CASSLSPPLDYGYTF
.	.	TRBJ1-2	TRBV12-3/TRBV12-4	TGTGCCAGCACCCAAACTAACTATGGCTACACCTTC	CASTQTNYGYTF
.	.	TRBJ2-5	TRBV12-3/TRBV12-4	TGTGCCAGCAGTCGGACTGGCCAAGAGACCCAGTACTTC	CASSRTGQETQYF
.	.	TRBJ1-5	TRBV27	TGTGCCAGCAGTTCTCAACCAGGGCTGGGCAATCAGCCCCAGCATTTT	CASSSQPGLGNQPQHF
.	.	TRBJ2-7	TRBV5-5	TGTGCCAGCAGCTTGGGAGCCTCACCCCTCCACTTC	CASSLGASPLHF
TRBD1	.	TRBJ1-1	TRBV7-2	TGTGCCAGCAGCTTGGACAGGGATGTGAGGAACACTGAAGCTTTCTTT	CASSLDRDVRNTEAFF
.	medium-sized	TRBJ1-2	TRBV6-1	TGTGCCAGCACCCCAGGGAGGGGGGCTTCTGGCTACACCTTC	CASTPGRGASGYTF
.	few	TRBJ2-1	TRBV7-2	TGTGCCAGCAGCTCGATGCTTACAGCCTACAATGAGCAGTTCTTC	CASSSMLTAYNEQFF
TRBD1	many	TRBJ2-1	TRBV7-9	TGTGCCAGCAGCTCCGGGACAGGGGTCCAGAATGAGCAGTTCTTC	CASSSGTGVQNEQFF